This entry features one T cell receptor beta chain sequence. This record comes from a study of T cell responses to AZD1222 COVID-19 vaccine. This CDR3 spans 15 amino acids. The germline gives CDR1 LNHDA, CDR2 SQIVND (reference sequence). Deletions cut 6 bases from V and 2 bases from J, with 16 bases between. Sequencing used immunoSEQ multiplex PCR; TCRdb keeps in-frame clones, though not all of them. Among 100,000 to 110,000 clones listed, around nine tenths were seen once. The receptor's source is an adult in good health. The specimen was peripheral blood, collected on day 0 of AZD1222 vaccination. The genes are TRBV19 and TRBJ1-2; D is unclear. The CDR3 region is CASSTWRVNNYGYTF. The DNA for the CDR3 is TGTGCCAGTAGCACCTGGAGGGTAAACAACTATGGCTACACCTTC.